These T cell receptor beta chains were read from a single sample in a study of beta chain features in type 1 diabetes. Sequencing was performed with immunoSEQ multiplex PCR; in TCRdb, only in-frame clones are kept and a portion is missing. Of hundreds of thousands of clones detected, roughly an eighth appear once; the ten largest clones hold approximately 0.02%. Specimen: naive CD4+ T cells from blood. The receptors derive from a man younger than 35 with type 1 diabetes. The CDR3 runs from the conserved cysteine through the conserved F or W. D genes are given only for firm matches. A row's size may be missing; if present it is once, few, many or a size class.

CDR3 DNA,CDR3 protein,D gene,clone size,J gene,V gene
TGTGCCAGCAGCTCGCGGAGTAATACGCAGTATTTT,CASSSRSNTQYF,-,-,TRBJ2-3,TRBV11-2
TGTGCCAGCAGTGAAGGGACCTATATGAACACTGAAGCTTTCTTT,CASSEGTYMNTEAFF,-,-,TRBJ1-1,TRBV6-1
TGTGCCAGCAGCTTAGAGGGCTCCCCTACAAGGGAGACCCAGTACTTC,CASSLEGSPTRETQYF,-,-,TRBJ2-5,TRBV7-9
TGTGCCAGCAGTTCGACAGGGGGTGCGGCGGAGACCCAGTACTTC,CASSSTGGAAETQYF,TRBD1,-,TRBJ2-5,TRBV6-5
TGTGCCAGCAGCCCGGGCCGTGCTGTGTACGAGCAGTACTTC,CASSPGRAVYEQYF,-,-,TRBJ2-7,TRBV9
TGTGCCAGCAGCCCACTCCCGGGCCTTGGGTATGGCTACACCTTC,CASSPLPGLGYGYTF,-,-,TRBJ1-2,TRBV7-2
TGTGCCAGCAGCCCCGGACAGCTAGAGACCCAGTACTTC,CASSPGQLETQYF,-,-,TRBJ2-5,TRBV7-9
TGTGCCACCCAGGCGTCAGGAGAAGAGACCCAGTACTTC,CATQASGEETQYF,-,few,TRBJ2-5,TRBV10-3
TGTGCCTGGAGTGAGGACGGATATAATTCACCCCTCCACTTT,CAWSEDGYNSPLHF,-,-,TRBJ1-6,TRBV30
TGTGCCAGCATCCTCGGACAGGTCTATGGCTACACCTTC,CASILGQVYGYTF,TRBD1,-,TRBJ1-2,TRBV2
TGTGCCAGCCGGGGGTCAACTAATGAAAAACTGTTTTTT,CASRGSTNEKLFF,-,few,TRBJ1-4,TRBV10-3
TGTGCCAGCAGCTTAGTTGCGGCGTACCAAGAGACCCAGTACTTC,CASSLVAAYQETQYF,-,-,TRBJ2-5,TRBV7-8
TGTGCCAGCAGTCCCCGGGACAGGGTAAACGAGCAGTACTTC,CASSPRDRVNEQYF,TRBD1,few,TRBJ2-7,TRBV25-1
TGTGCCTGGAGTGTACAGCAGGGGGCCGGCACTGAAGCTTTCTTT,CAWSVQQGAGTEAFF,TRBD1,few,TRBJ1-1,TRBV30
TGTGCCAGCAGCGGGCAGGGGTCGGACGAAAAACTGTTTTTT,CASSGQGSDEKLFF,-,few,TRBJ1-4,TRBV5-4
TGTGCCAGCAGCGTAGGTGACGCGAGCTCCTACGAGCAGTACTTC,CASSVGDASSYEQYF,-,few,TRBJ2-7,TRBV9
TGTGCCCTAAGGGGGCCAGGGTGGGGCTACACCTTC,CALRGPGWGYTF,TRBD1,-,TRBJ1-2,TRBV2
TGTGCCAGCAGCTTAGTAGGGAATGGCTACACCTTC,CASSLVGNGYTF,-,-,TRBJ1-2,TRBV13
TGTGCCAGCAGTATTCGACAGGGGATAGCGTCCCTCCACTTT,CASSIRQGIASLHF,TRBD1,few,TRBJ1-6,TRBV28
TGTGCCAGCAGTTCGGGGGGCTTGAACACTGAAGCTTTCTTT,CASSSGGLNTEAFF,-,-,TRBJ1-1,TRBV28
TGTGCCAGCAGTGGAAACGGGGGAGAGAACACTGAAGCTTTCTTT,CASSGNGGENTEAFF,-,-,TRBJ1-1,TRBV28
TGTGCCAGCAGCCCACAGGGCCCCGGGGAGCTGTTTTTT,CASSPQGPGELFF,-,few,TRBJ2-2,TRBV6-1
TGTGCCAGCAGCTTAGATGAGGAAGACGAGCAGTACTTC,CASSLDEEDEQYF,-,few,TRBJ2-7,TRBV7-9
TGCAGCGTTGAAGTGACGGGACAGGGTAATTCACCCCTCCACTTT,CSVEVTGQGNSPLHF,TRBD1,few,TRBJ1-6,TRBV29-1
TGCGCCAGCAGCCTCAGCACTCGGGGCCGGTCCTATAATTCACCCCTCCACTTT,CASSLSTRGRSYNSPLHF,-,few,TRBJ1-6,TRBV4-1
TGTGCCAGCAGACCCGGGGGAACGGGCAATGAGCAGTTCTTC,CASRPGGTGNEQFF,-,-,TRBJ2-1,TRBV6-6
TGTGCCAGCAGGTCGACCGGGACTAGCGGGGCCTACAGCACAGATACGCAGTATTTT,CASRSTGTSGAYSTDTQYF,TRBD2,-,TRBJ2-3,TRBV5-4
TGTGCCAGCATCCAACTAGCGGGGTGGGCAGATACGCAGTATTTT,CASIQLAGWADTQYF,TRBD2,few,TRBJ2-3,TRBV2
TGTGCCAGCAGCCTAAGGGCCTGGTATAATGAAAAACTGTTTTTT,CASSLRAWYNEKLFF,-,-,TRBJ1-4,TRBV5-6
TGTGCCACCTCGAGGAGGGAGACCAACAATGAGCAGTTCTTC,CATSRRETNNEQFF,-,-,TRBJ2-1,TRBV19
TGTGCCTGGAGTGCACAGGGGGTACCCTATAATTCACCCCTCCACTTT,CAWSAQGVPYNSPLHF,TRBD1,once,TRBJ1-6,TRBV30
TGTGCCAGCAGCTTGGCGTCTGGACAGGGTGATGGCTACACCTTC,CASSLASGQGDGYTF,TRBD1,-,TRBJ1-2,TRBV5-4
TGTGCCAGCAGCGTAGGAGGGGCGCTGGACACTGAAGCTTTCTTT,CASSVGGALDTEAFF,-,-,TRBJ1-1,TRBV9
TGTGCCAGCAGCCCGGGACCGATCACTCCAGTGAATCAGCCCCAGCATTTT,CASSPGPITPVNQPQHF,-,-,TRBJ1-5,TRBV5-8
TGTGCCAGCAGCCAAGATGGGGGGGAAAAACTGTTTTTT,CASSQDGGEKLFF,-,once,TRBJ1-4,TRBV4-2